Listed here are 22 T cell receptor beta chains from one sample, sequenced in a study of cytomegalovirus exposure and HLA in healthy donors. TCRdb's table, derived via immunoSEQ multiplex PCR, lists solely in-frame clones and lacks some. The sample includes about 220,000 clones, 90% to 95% of them seen just once. Sequencing was carried out using PBMCs. The receptors were gathered from a woman aged 18-35 years in good health and CMV-seronegative.

The rearrangement uses TRBV4-1 and TRBJ2-2; 7 bases align to TRBD1. Germline CDR1 and CDR2: MGHRA and YSYEKL. V lost 3 bases and J lost 2; bases outside the gene matches: 9. The CDR3 length is 17 residues. The CDR3 region has the DNA TGCGCCAGCAGCCATTGGGGACAGACCGAAAACACCGGGGAGCTGTTTTTT. Translation gives CASSHWGQTENTGELFF.

This chain uses TRBV5-1 with TRBJ1-1, with D unresolved. The CDR3 length is 13 residues. V dropped 4 bases and J dropped 4 bases, with 11 bases sitting between them. The V gene's germline CDR1 is SGHRS and CDR2 YFSETQ. CDR3 amino acids: CASSINAVTEAFF. In nucleotides, the CDR3 is TGCGCCAGCAGCATAAACGCGGTCACTGAAGCTTTCTTT.

In its sample, this clone was seen once. The CDR3 loop reads CAWSGAASRQETQYF. The CDR3 bases are TGTGCCTGGAGTGGCGCGGCTAGCCGACAAGAGACCCAGTACTTC. The J gene is TRBJ2-5, the V gene TRBV30; D is possibly TRBD2 (5 bases). Germline CDR1 and CDR2: GTSNPN and SVGIG (reference sequence). This CDR3 spans 15 amino acids. Trimming stripped 1 base from V and 2 bases from J, with 14 bases between.

J is TRBJ2-7 and V is TRBV6-1, with 11 positions matching TRBD2. The CDR3 is 15 amino acids. V shed 8 bases, J shed 3 bases, and the junction held 9 bases outside the gene matches. The germline CDR1 and CDR2 sequences are MNHNS and SASEGT. In DNA form, the CDR3 reads TGTGCCAGCTTGGGACTAGCGGAAACTTTCTACGAGCAGTACTTC. This gives the protein CASLGLAETFYEQYF.

The chain employs TRBV29-1 and TRBJ1-5, with D maybe TRBD1 (5 bases). The V gene's germline CDR1 is SQVTM and CDR2 ANQGSEA. V lost 1 base and J 6 bases, leaving 13 bases between the germline ends. There are 14 residues in the CDR3. The CDR3 spells CSVEGVGAGQPQHF. For the CDR3, the DNA is TGCAGCGTTGAAGGAGTAGGGGCTGGTCAGCCCCAGCATTTT.

The V and J genes are TRBV9 and TRBJ1-6; D gene ambiguous. Germline lookup yields CDR1 SGDLS and CDR2 YYNGEE. The V and J ends lost 0 bases and 5 bases respectively, with 6 bases between them. The CDR3 has 14 amino acids. CDR3 nucleotides: TGTGCCAGCAGCGTAGGAGGGAATAATTCACCCCTCCACTTT. Protein sequence: CASSVGGNNSPLHF.

This sequence joins TRBV27 and TRBJ2-4, with 9 bases that match TRBD1. CDR1 and CDR2 (germline): MNHEY, SMNVEV (reference sequence). Trimming removed 0 bases from V and 0 bases from J; junction bases left unmatched: 15. This CDR3 comprises 21 residues. The CDR3: CASSLSRGTYRGRAAKNIQYF. CDR3 DNA sequence: TGTGCCAGCAGTTTATCTAGGGGTACTTACAGGGGGCGGGCAGCCAAAAACATTCAGTACTTC.

The CDR3 region has the DNA TGTGCCAGCAGCCCAGGTGGCGCGTTGACTGAAGCTTTCTTT. This encodes CASSPGGALTEAFF. The genes are TRBV7-8 and TRBJ1-1; D not certain. The germline V and J ends were trimmed by 5 bases and 5 bases, with 15 bases remaining between them. Germline CDR1 SGHVS, CDR2 FQNEAQ. This CDR3 has 14 residues. The variable domain in full, completed from reference TRBV7-8 and TRBJ1-1, reads GAGVSQSPRYKVAKRGQDVALRCDPISGHVSLFWYQQALGQGPEFLTYFQNEAQLDKSGLPSDRFFAERPEGSVSTLKIQRTQQEDSAVYLCASSPGGALTEAFFGQGTRLTVV.

The rearrangement uses TRBV19 and TRBJ2-1; D is possibly TRBD1 (6 bases). Germline CDR1 LNHDA, CDR2 SQIVND (reference sequence). V was shortened by 6 bases and J by 7 bases, with 19 bases between the two germline ends. The CDR3 runs to 15 residues. CDR3 amino acids: CASSVTGGIGNEQFF. CDR3 nucleotide sequence: TGTGCCAGTAGCGTGACAGGTGGGATCGGGAATGAGCAGTTCTTC.

This clone has a single count. The chain combines TRBV19 with TRBJ2-5; 9 bases map to TRBD2. This CDR3 spans 16 amino acids. From germline, CDR1 is LNHDA and CDR2 SQIVND (reference sequence). V dropped 5 bases and J dropped 0; count of bases not matched to a gene: 7. The CDR3 region has the DNA TGTGCCAGTAGTGATGGTCTAGCGGGGCACCAAGAGACCCAGTACTTC. This codes for CASSDGLAGHQETQYF. Complete variable domain (other parts from reference TRBV19 and TRBJ2-5): DGGITQSPKYLFRKEGQNVTLSCEQNLNHDAMYWYRQDPGQGLRLIYYSQIVNDFQKGDIAEGYSVSREKKESFPLTVTSAQKNPTAFYLCASSDGLAGHQETQYFGPGTRLLVL.

This clone came up once. This chain links TRBV5-8 with TRBJ2-3, with D possibly TRBD1 on 6 matching bases. The CDR3 spans 16 residues. The V and J ends lost 2 bases and 5 bases respectively, with 18 bases between them. Germline-derived CDR1 and CDR2 are SGHTS and YDEGEE. This CDR3 reads CASSFGLSQGIDTQYF. The CDR3 DNA follows: TGTGCCAGCAGCTTTGGTTTATCACAGGGTATAGATACGCAGTATTTT.

The chain links TRBV7-8 to TRBJ2-5; D perhaps matches TRBD1 (6 bases). This CDR3 spans 14 amino acids. The V gene lost 1 base and the J gene lost 1 base, with 7 bases spanning the gap. Germline V lookup: CDR1 SGHVS, CDR2 FQNEAQ. CDR3 region: CASSLGQAQETQYF. The CDR3 nucleotides read TGTGCCAGCAGCTTAGGACAGGCCCAAGAGACCCAGTACTTC.

The genes are TRBV2 and TRBJ2-1; TRBD2 aligns across 11 bases. CDR3 size: 15 residues. The germline gives CDR1 SNHLY, CDR2 FYNNEI. The V segment lost 6 bases and the J segment 9 bases; nucleotides outside the gene matches: 10. The CDR3 sequence: CASSGEALAGVEQFF. In DNA form, the CDR3 reads TGTGCCAGCAGCGGTGAGGCACTAGCGGGAGTTGAGCAGTTCTTC.

The V gene is TRBV6-1, the J gene TRBJ2-7, with 9 bases aligning to TRBD2. The ends lost 7 bases at V and 7 bases at J; junction bases unmatched: 8. Germline V gene sequence: CDR1 MNHNS, CDR2 SASEGT. The CDR3 is 13 residues long. The CDR3: CASKVSGSGEQYF. The CDR3 DNA reads as TGTGCCAGCAAAGTTAGCGGGAGTGGGGAGCAGTACTTC.

The chain is built from TRBV28 and TRBJ2-3; 13 bases line up with TRBD2. This CDR3 comprises 18 residues. Germline-derived CDR1 and CDR2 are MDHEN and SYDVKM. V gave up 5 bases and J gave up 8 bases; unmatched junction bases: 16. Here the CDR3 DNA reads TGTGCCAGCAGTCCACCTGGACTAGCGGGAGAGGGTTTGGGTACGCAGTATTTT. This sequence encodes CASSPPGLAGEGLGTQYF.

The CDR3 DNA is TGTGCCAGCAGCCCCATCACGGGGGGCAACACTGAAGCTTTCTTT. It encodes CASSPITGGNTEAFF. The genes are TRBV7-9 and TRBJ1-1, with a weak D call TRBD1 (6 bases). Germline CDR1 SEHNR, CDR2 FQNEAQ (reference sequence). CDR3 length: 15 amino acids. V dropped 5 bases and J dropped 2 bases, with 15 bases sitting between them.

The sample holds a few counts of this clone. The chain joins TRBV4-2 to TRBJ1-1, with D possibly matching TRBD1 (5 bases). Germline values: CDR1 LGHNA, CDR2 YNFKEQ. V dropped 0 bases and J dropped 10 bases, with 12 bases sitting between them. The CDR3 consists of 13 residues. DNA for the CDR3: TGTGCCAGCAGCCAAGAGGGGGGACCAAGAGCTTTCTTT. It specifies CASSQEGGPRAFF.

V usage is TRBV29-1 and J usage is TRBJ1-2; perhaps TRBD1 as D (6 bases). Per the germline V gene, CDR1 is SQVTM and CDR2 is ANQGSEA. The CDR3 is made up of 13 amino acids. V was shortened by 5 bases and J by 7 bases, with 17 bases between the two germline ends. The CDR3 DNA follows: TGCAGCGTTAACCAGGGAGGGGGAGGTGGCTACACCTTC. It yields the protein CSVNQGGGGGYTF.

The rearrangement links TRBV6-1 to TRBJ2-3; TRBD2 matches at 9 bases. With V trimmed by 7 bases and J by 4 bases, 9 bases remained unmatched. Germline CDR1 and CDR2: MNHNS and SASEGT. This CDR3 is 15 amino acids long. The CDR3 loop is CASTAAGGWADTQYF. In DNA, the CDR3 is TGTGCCAGCACCGCAGCGGGAGGATGGGCAGATACGCAGTATTTT.

V is TRBV5-6 and J is TRBJ1-4; D unclear. CDR3 size: 17 residues. V was shortened by 4 bases and J by 1 base, with 17 bases between the two germline ends. Germline lookup yields CDR1 SGHDT and CDR2 YYEEEE. The CDR3 DNA follows: TGTGCCAGCAGCACCCCAGGAGGCAGCGGAACTAATGAAAAACTGTTTTTT. This sequence encodes CASSTPGGSGTNEKLFF.

The J gene is TRBJ2-7, the V gene TRBV5-1; possible D gene TRBD2, 5 bases. This CDR3 is built from 12 residues. Germline CDR1 SGHRS, CDR2 YFSETQ. Trimming removed 4 bases from V and 4 bases from J, with 9 bases in between. In nucleotides, the CDR3 is TGCGCCAGCAGCCGGGATGTATACGAGCAGTACTTC. Translating gives CASSRDVYEQYF. Full variable domain (rest looked up from reference TRBV5-1 and TRBJ2-7): KAGVTQTPRYLIKTRGQQVTLSCSPISGHRSVSWYQQTPGQGLQFLFEYFSETQRNKGNFPGRFSGRQFSNSRSEMNVSTLELGDSALYLCASSRDVYEQYFGPGTRLTVT.

The chain combines TRBV11-2 with TRBJ1-2, with no clear D. V was cut by 5 bases and J by 10 bases, with 11 bases left in between. The CDR3 extends over 11 amino acids. CDR1 SGHAT and CDR2 FQNNGV come from the germline V gene. The CDR3 nucleotides read TGTGCCAGCAGCCAAAGCCATTCCTACACCTTC. Protein: CASSQSHSYTF.